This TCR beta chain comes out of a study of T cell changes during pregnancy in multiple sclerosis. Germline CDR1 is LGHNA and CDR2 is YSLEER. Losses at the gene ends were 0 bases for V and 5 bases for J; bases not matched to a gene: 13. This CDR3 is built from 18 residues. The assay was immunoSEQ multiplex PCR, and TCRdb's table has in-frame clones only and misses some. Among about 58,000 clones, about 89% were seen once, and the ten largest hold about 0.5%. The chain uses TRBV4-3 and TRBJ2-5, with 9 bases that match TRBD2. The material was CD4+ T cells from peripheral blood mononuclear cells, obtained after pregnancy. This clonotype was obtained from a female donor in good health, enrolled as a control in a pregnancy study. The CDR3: CASSQDYGISGGLETQYF. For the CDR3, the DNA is TGCGCCAGCAGCCAAGATTATGGGATTAGCGGGGGCCTTGAGACCCAGTACTTC.